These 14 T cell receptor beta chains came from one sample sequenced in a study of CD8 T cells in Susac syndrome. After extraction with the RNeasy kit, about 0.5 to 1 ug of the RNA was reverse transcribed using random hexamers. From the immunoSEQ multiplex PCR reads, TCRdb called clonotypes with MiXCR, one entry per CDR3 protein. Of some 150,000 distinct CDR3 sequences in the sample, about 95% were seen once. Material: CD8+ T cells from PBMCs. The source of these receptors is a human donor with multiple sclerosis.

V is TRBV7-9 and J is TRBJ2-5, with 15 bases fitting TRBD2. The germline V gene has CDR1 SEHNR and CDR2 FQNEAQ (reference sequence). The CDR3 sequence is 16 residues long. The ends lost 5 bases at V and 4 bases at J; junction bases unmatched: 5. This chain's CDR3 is CASSPRTSGGVETQYF. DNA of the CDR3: TGTGCCAGCAGCCCGAGGACTAGCGGGGGGGTAGAGACCCAGTACTTC. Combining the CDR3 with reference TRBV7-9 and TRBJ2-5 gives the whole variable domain DTGVSQNPRHKITKRGQNVTFRCDPISEHNRLYWYRQTLGQGPEFLTYFQNEAQLEKSRLLSDRFSAERPKGSFSTLEIQRTEQGDSAMYLCASSPRTSGGVETQYFGPGTRLLVL.

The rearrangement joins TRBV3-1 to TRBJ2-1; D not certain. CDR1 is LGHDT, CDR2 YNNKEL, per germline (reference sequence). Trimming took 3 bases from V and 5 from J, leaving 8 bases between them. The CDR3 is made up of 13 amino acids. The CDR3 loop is CASSHANNNEQFF. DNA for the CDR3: TGTGCCAGCAGCCACGCCAACAACAATGAGCAGTTCTTC.

CDR3 sequence reads: CASSQDPLGMTVNEQFF. In DNA form, the CDR3 reads TGTGCCAGCAGCCAAGATCCATTAGGGATGACTGTTAATGAGCAGTTCTTC. This chain links TRBV3-1 with TRBJ2-1; D is ambiguous. The V gene lost 0 bases and the J gene lost 7 bases, with 19 bases spanning the gap. Germline assignment: CDR1 LGHDT and CDR2 YNNKEL (reference sequence). The CDR3 covers 17 residues.

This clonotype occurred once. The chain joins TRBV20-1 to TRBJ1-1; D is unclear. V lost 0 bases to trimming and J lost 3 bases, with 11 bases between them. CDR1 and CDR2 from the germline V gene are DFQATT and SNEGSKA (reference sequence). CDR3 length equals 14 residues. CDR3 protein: CSARDGRQDTEAFF. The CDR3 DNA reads TGCAGTGCTAGAGATGGGAGGCAAGACACTGAAGCTTTCTTT.

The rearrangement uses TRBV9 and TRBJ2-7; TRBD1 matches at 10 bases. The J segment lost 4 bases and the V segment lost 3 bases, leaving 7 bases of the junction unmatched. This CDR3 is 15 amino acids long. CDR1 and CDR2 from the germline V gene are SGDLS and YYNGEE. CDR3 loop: CASSGSGQGSYEQYF. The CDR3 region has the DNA TGTGCCAGCAGCGGCTCGGGACAGGGGAGTTACGAGCAGTACTTC.

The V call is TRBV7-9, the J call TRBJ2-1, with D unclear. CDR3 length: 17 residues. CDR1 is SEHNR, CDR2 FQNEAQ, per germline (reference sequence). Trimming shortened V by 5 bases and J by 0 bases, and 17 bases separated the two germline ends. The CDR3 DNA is TGTGCCAGCAGCGCCCACCCGGACCGAAGCTCCTACAATGAGCAGTTCTTC. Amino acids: CASSAHPDRSSYNEQFF.

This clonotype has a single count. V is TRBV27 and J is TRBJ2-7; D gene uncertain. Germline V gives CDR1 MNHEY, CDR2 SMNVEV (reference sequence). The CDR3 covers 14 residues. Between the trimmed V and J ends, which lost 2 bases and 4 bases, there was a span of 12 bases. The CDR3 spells CASSLRRCRYEQYV. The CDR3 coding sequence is TGTGCCAGCAGTTTACGTAGGTGTAGATACGAGCAGTACGTC.

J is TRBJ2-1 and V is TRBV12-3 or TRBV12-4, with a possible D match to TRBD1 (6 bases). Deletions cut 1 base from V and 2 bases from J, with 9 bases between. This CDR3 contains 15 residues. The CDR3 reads CASSLDRATYNEQFF. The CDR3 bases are TGTGCCAGCAGTTTAGACAGGGCCACCTACAATGAGCAGTTCTTC.

The CDR3 is CASSLGRWGDTQYF. The DNA for the CDR3 is TGTGCCAGCAGCTTAGGCCGGTGGGGGGATACGCAGTATTTT. The chain employs TRBV11-2 and TRBJ2-3; D tentatively fits TRBD1 or TRBD2 (5 bases each). V was shortened by 1 base and J by 6 bases, with 11 bases between the two germline ends. This CDR3 has 14 residues. The germline V gene encodes CDR1 SGHAT and CDR2 FQNNGV.

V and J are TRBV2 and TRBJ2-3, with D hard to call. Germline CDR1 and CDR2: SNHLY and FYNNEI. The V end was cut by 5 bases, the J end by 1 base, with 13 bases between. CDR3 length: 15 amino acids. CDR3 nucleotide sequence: TGTGCCAGCAGTATAAGGCTCCCGCGCACAGATACGCAGTATTTT. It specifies CASSIRLPRTDTQYF.

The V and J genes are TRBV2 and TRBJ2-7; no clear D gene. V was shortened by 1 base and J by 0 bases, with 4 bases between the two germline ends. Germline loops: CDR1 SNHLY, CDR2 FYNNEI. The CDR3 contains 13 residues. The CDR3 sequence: CASSEEVSYEQYF. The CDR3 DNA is TGTGCCAGCAGTGAAGAAGTCTCCTACGAGCAGTACTTC.

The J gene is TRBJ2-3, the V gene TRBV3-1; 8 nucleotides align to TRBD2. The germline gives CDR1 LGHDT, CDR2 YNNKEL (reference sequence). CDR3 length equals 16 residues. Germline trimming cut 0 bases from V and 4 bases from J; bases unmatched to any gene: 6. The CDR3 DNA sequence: TGTGCCAGCAGCCAAGAACGGGGGGGCAGGTCAGATACGCAGTATTTT. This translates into CASSQERGGRSDTQYF.

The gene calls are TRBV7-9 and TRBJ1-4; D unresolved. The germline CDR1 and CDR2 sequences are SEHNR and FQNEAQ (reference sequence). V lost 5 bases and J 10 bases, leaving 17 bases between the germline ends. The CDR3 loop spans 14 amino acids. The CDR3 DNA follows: TGTGCCAGCAGCGCAACGCTGGACGAAGGAAAACTGTTTTTT. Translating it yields CASSATLDEGKLFF.

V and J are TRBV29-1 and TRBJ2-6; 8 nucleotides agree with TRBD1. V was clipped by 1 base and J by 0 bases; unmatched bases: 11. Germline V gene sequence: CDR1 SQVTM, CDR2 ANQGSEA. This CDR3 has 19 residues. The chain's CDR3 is CSVEGSVGQDLSGANVLTF. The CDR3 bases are TGCAGCGTTGAAGGTAGCGTGGGACAGGACCTCTCTGGGGCCAACGTCCTGACTTTC.